A selection of T cell receptor beta chains follows, all from one sample in a study of early T cells in non-severe SARS-CoV-2 infection. MiXCR, applied by TCRdb to the 5' RACE reads, yields one record per CDR3 protein. Of about 90,000 distinct CDR3 sequences listed, 9.5% to 15% are singletons. Sequencing used whole blood, obtained at baseline. These receptors were obtained from an adult who was a healthcare worker with PCR-confirmed SARS-CoV-2 infection or an uninfected control (not recorded which). Both conserved end residues are part of each CDR3. D genes are given only for firm matches. A clone size is listed for some rows: how often the clone was seen (once, few, many), or a class if it is expanded.

>NA|TRBJ2-1|TRBV7-8|TRBD2
CASSLTSHGRYNEQFF
TGTGCCAGCAGCTTGACTAGTCACGGGAGGTACAATGAGCAGTTCTTC
>NA|TRBJ2-7|TRBV14|NA
CASSQGLQEQYF
TGTGCCAGCAGCCAAGGTCTCCAGGAGCAGTACTTC
>many|TRBJ1-5|TRBV19|TRBD1
CASSQEQGVSNQPQHF
TGTGCCAGTAGCCAGGAACAGGGGGTAAGCAATCAGCCCCAGCATTTT
>NA|TRBJ2-7|TRBV14|NA
CASSFSTVTYEQYF
TGTGCCAGCAGCTTTTCGACTGTGACCTACGAGCAGTACTTC
>NA|TRBJ2-1|TRBV20-1|TRBD1
CSARAAGAGQVQFF
TGCAGTGCCAGGGCGGCAGGGGCCGGACAGGTGCAGTTCTTC
>NA|TRBJ2-3|TRBV5-1|TRBD1
CASSSTGAGRTDTQYF
TGCGCCAGCAGCTCGACAGGGGCCGGAAGGACAGATACGCAGTATTTT
>NA|TRBJ2-7|TRBV12-3/TRBV12-4|NA
CASSATLSGVTYEQYF
TGTGCCAGCAGTGCTACCCTCTCGGGGGTGACCTACGAGCAGTACTTC
>few|TRBJ1-2|TRBV9|NA
CASSVDPGANYGYTF
TGTGCCAGCAGCGTAGACCCGGGGGCGAACTATGGCTACACCTTC
>many|TRBJ2-7|TRBV6-1|NA
CASSEFTRSGYEQYF
TGTGCCAGCAGTGAATTTACACGCAGTGGTTACGAGCAGTACTTC
>few|TRBJ2-7|TRBV30|TRBD2
CAWSVPAGDNEQYF
TGTGCCTGGAGTGTACCGGCGGGAGATAACGAGCAGTACTTC
>once|TRBJ1-2|TRBV28|NA
CASSSPGPGYGYTF
TGTGCCAGCAGTTCTCCGGGGCCTGGCTATGGCTACACCTTC
>many|TRBJ2-2|TRBV12-3/TRBV12-4|NA
CASSSGTTNTGELFF
TGTGCCAGCAGCTCCGGGACCACGAACACCGGGGAGCTGTTTTTT
>many|TRBJ2-2|TRBV28|NA
CASSLVKGNTGELFF
TGTGCCAGCAGTCTAGTAAAGGGGAACACCGGGGAGCTGTTTTTT
>NA|TRBJ2-2|TRBV20-1|NA
CSVFGEGNTGELFF
TGCAGTGTGTTCGGGGAAGGGAACACCGGGGAGCTGTTTTTT
>NA|TRBJ2-3|TRBV20-1|NA
CSARASGDTQYF
TGCAGTGCTAGAGCGTCAGGGGATACGCAGTATTTT
>few|TRBJ2-4|TRBV13|TRBD1
CASSSQGTGNIQYF
TGTGCCAGCAGCTCTCAGGGGACAGGAAACATTCAGTACTTC
>many|TRBJ2-3|TRBV2|TRBD2
CASSEERAGLNTDTQYF
TGTGCCAGCAGTGAAGAGAGAGCGGGATTGAACACAGATACGCAGTATTTT
>medium-sized|TRBJ1-4|TRBV7-9|TRBD1
CASSRDSEKLFF
TGTGCCAGCAGCCGGGACAGTGAAAAACTGTTTTTT
>NA|TRBJ1-3|TRBV12-3/TRBV12-4|NA
CASSPGTSGNTIYF
TGTGCCAGCAGCCCTGGGACAAGTGGAAACACCATATATTTT
>NA|TRBJ2-5|TRBV20-1|TRBD2
CSADHLAGGQETQYF
TGCAGTGCTGATCATCTAGCGGGAGGGCAAGAGACCCAGTACTTC
>few|TRBJ2-1|TRBV20-1|TRBD2
CSALRTSGRVLSSYNEQFF
TGCAGTGCCCTCCGGACTAGCGGGAGGGTTCTGAGCTCCTACAATGAGCAGTTCTTC
>NA|TRBJ2-7|TRBV2|NA
CASSEGYEQYF
TGTGCCAGCAGTGAAGGGTACGAGCAGTACTTC
>NA|TRBJ1-2|TRBV29-1|NA
CSVGDGHGYTF
TGCAGCGTTGGGGACGGGCATGGCTACACCTTC
>few|TRBJ2-6|TRBV25-1|NA
CASSEGSLGANVLTF
TGTGCCAGCTCCGAGGGATCTCTTGGGGCCAACGTCCTGACTTTC
>few|TRBJ2-5|TRBV24-1|NA
CATSDPTEGMTQYF
TGTGCCACCAGTGACCCAACGGAGGGTATGACCCAGTACTTC
>NA|TRBJ2-1|TRBV5-6|TRBD2
CASSFSPSGVYNEQFF
TGTGCCAGCAGCTTCAGTCCTAGCGGAGTCTACAATGAGCAGTTCTTC
>few|TRBJ2-1|TRBV12-3/TRBV12-4|NA
CASRGTYNEQFF
TGTGCCAGCAGGGGGACCTACAATGAGCAGTTCTTC
>many|TRBJ2-5|TRBV11-2|NA
CASSFHGGGRETQYF
TGTGCCAGCAGCTTCCATGGCGGGGGCAGAGAGACCCAGTACTTC
>NA|TRBJ2-1|TRBV5-4|NA
CASSLGGLAYEQFF
TGTGCCAGCAGCTTGGGTGGCCTAGCATATGAGCAGTTCTTC
>NA|TRBJ2-7|TRBV5-4|NA
CASSFRLEGEQYF
TGTGCCAGCAGCTTCAGACTAGAGGGCGAGCAGTACTTC